This TCR beta chain was observed in a study of CD8 T cells in ankylosing spondylitis. Study-wide points: Reportedly, matched ankylosing spondylitis synovial fluid was significantly enriched for disease-linked clones.

This clonotype was detected many times. Its antigen is still unknown. V shed 4 bases and J 8 bases; nucleotides not matched to a gene: 6. The CDR3 runs 14 residues. In germline, CDR1 is DFQATT, CDR2 SNEGSKA (reference sequence). TCRdb independently ran MiXCR on the 5' RACE reads; one entry per CDR3 protein. The sample carries 200,000 or so distinct CDR3 sequences, 18% recorded once. The chain carries TRBV20-1 and TRBJ2-2; 11 nucleotides agree with TRBD2. This sequence originates from a male donor between 5 and 29 years old with ankylosing spondylitis or in good health (not recorded which). Sequenced input: blood, either unsorted or a sorted T cell fraction (not recorded which). The CDR3 coding sequence is TGCAGTGCTATCTCACTAGCGGGAGCTGGGGAGCTGTTTTTT. Its translation is CSAISLAGAGELFF.